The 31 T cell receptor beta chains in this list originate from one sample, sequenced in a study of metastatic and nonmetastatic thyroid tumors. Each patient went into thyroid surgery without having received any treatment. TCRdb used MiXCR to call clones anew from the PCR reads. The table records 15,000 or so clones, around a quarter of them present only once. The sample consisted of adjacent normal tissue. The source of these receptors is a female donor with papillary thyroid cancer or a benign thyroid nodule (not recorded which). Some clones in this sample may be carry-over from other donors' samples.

The CDR3 spells CASSPRDRDTEAFF. CDR3 nucleotides: TGTGCCAGCTCACCAAGGGACAGGGACACTGAAGCTTTCTTT. This chain connects TRBV18 to TRBJ1-1, with 9 bases lining up with TRBD1. CDR1 is KGHSH, CDR2 LQKENI, per germline. V was pared by 2 bases and J by 3 bases, with 1 base of the junction left unmatched. The CDR3 loop spans 14 amino acids. Full variable domain (remainder filled in from reference TRBV18 and TRBJ1-1): NAGVMQNPRHLVRRRGQEARLRCSPMKGHSHVYWYRQLPEEGLKFMVYLQKENIIDESGMPKERFSAEFPKEGPSILRIQQVVRGDSAAYFCASSPRDRDTEAFFGQGTRLTVV.

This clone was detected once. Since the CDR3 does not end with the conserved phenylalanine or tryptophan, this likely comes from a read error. The CDR3 sequence is CASSQEIAGGSYEQYI. The CDR3 nucleotides are TGTGCCAGCAGCCAGGAGATAGCGGGCGGCTCCTACGAGCAGTACATA. V is TRBV4-2 and J is TRBJ2-7, with 7 bases that match TRBD2. Trimming removed 3 bases from V and 0 bases from J; junction bases left unmatched: 8. The CDR3 is 16 amino acids. CDR1 and CDR2 (germline): LGHNA, YNFKEQ.

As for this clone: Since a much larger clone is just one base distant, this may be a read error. The CDR3 loop reads CASSYPRGNGYTF. CDR3 in DNA: TGTGCCAGCAGTTACCCCAGGGGTAATGGCTACACCTTT. This chain joins TRBV6-4 and TRBJ1-2; tentatively, D is TRBD1 (6 bases). CDR1 and CDR2 (germline): MRHNA, SNTAGT. The CDR3 is 13 residues long.

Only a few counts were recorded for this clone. CDR3 bases: TGTGCCAGCAGTCCCCGGGGGGGCGATGAGCAGTTCTTC. This codes for CASSPRGGDEQFF. The rearrangement joins TRBV12-3 or TRBV12-4 to TRBJ2-1, with 8 bases aligning to TRBD2. This CDR3 region has 13 residues. Losses at the gene ends were 5 bases for V and 8 bases for J; bases not matched to a gene: 5.

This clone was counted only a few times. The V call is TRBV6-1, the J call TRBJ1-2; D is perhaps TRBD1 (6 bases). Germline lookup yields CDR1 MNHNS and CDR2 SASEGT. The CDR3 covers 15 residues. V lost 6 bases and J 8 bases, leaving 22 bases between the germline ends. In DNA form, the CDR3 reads TGTGCCAGCAGGCCTGGCACGGGGGCGATGCGAGGCTACACCTTC. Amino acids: CASRPGTGAMRGYTF.

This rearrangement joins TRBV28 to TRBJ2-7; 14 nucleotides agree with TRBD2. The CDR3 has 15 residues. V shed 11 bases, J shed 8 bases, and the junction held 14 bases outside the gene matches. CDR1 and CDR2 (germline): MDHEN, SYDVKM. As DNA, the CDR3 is TGTGCCTCCATTACTCTGACTAGCGGGAGGGCTAAGCAGTACTTC. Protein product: CASITLTSGRAKQYF.

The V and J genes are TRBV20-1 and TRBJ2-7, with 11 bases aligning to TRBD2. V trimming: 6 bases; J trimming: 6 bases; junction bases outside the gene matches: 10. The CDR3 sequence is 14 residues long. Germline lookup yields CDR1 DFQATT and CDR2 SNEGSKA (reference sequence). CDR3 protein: CSAQDTSGSVEQYF. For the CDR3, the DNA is TGCAGTGCCCAAGACACTAGCGGGAGTGTCGAGCAGTACTTC.

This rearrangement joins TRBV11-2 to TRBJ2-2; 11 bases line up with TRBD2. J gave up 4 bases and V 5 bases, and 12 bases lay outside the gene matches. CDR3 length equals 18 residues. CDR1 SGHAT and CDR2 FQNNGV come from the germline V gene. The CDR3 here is CASSPTWPSGGTTGELFF. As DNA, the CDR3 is TGTGCCAGCAGCCCAACTTGGCCTAGCGGGGGGACCACCGGGGAGCTGTTTTTT.

The CDR3: CASSPGGTTKVQYF. DNA for the CDR3: TGTGCCAGCAGTCCCGGGGGGACCACCAAGGTGCAGTACTTC. V is TRBV2 and J is TRBJ2-7, with 7 bases matching TRBD2. Unmatched junction bases numbered 13, after V lost 5 bases and J lost 9 bases. CDR1 is SNHLY and CDR2 is FYNNEI in the germline V gene. CDR3 length equals 14 residues.

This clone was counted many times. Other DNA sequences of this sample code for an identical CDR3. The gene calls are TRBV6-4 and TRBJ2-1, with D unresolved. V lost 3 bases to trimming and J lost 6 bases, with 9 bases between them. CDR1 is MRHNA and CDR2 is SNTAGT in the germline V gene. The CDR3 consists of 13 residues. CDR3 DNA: TGTGCCAGCAGTGAGGGGTACCCCAATGAGCAGTTCTTC. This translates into CASSEGYPNEQFF.

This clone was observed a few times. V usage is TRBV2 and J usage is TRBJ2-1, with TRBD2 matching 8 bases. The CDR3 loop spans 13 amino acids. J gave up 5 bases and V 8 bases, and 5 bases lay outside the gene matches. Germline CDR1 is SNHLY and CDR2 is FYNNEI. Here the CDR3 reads CASGTSGNNEQFF. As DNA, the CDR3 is TGTGCCAGCGGAACTAGCGGAAACAATGAGCAGTTCTTC.

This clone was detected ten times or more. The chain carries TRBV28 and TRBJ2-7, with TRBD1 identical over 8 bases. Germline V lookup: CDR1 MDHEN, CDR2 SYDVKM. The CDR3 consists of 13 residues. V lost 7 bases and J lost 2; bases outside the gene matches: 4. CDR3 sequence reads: CASTLTGAYEQYF. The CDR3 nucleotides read TGTGCCAGCACCCTGACAGGGGCCTACGAGCAGTACTTC.

The CDR3 is CASSWGILVGEGSGELFF. In DNA form, the CDR3 reads TGTGCCAGCAGTTGGGGGATACTAGTTGGCGAGGGGAGCGGGGAGCTGTTTTTT. The chain recombines TRBV12-3 or TRBV12-4 with TRBJ2-2; the D call may be TRBD1 or TRBD2 (5 bases each). The ends were cut back, 4 bases at V and 7 bases at J, with 25 bases in the middle. CDR3 length: 18 amino acids.

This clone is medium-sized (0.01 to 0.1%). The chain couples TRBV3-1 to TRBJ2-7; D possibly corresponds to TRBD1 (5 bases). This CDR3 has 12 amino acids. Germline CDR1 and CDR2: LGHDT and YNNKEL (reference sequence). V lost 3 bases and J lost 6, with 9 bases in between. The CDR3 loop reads CASSQQGGEQYF. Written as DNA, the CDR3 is TGTGCCAGCAGCCAGCAGGGCGGCGAGCAGTACTTC.

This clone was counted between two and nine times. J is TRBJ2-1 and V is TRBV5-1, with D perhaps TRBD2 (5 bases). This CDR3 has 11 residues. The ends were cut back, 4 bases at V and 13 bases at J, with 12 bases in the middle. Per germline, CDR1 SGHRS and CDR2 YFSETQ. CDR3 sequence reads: CASSELGEQFF. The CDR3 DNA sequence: TGCGCCAGCAGCGAGCTCGGGGAACAGTTCTTC.

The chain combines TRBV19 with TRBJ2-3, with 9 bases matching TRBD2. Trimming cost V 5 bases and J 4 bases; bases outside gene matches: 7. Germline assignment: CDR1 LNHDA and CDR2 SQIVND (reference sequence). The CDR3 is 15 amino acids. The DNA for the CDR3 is TGTGCCAGTAGTGATGGGACTAGCTCGGCAGATACGCAGTATTTT. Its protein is CASSDGTSSADTQYF.

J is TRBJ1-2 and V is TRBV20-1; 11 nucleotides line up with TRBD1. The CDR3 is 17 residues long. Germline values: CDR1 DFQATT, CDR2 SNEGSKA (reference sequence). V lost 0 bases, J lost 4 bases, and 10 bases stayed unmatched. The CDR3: CSARDPGTGGLLYGYTF. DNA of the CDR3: TGCAGTGCTAGAGATCCCGGGACAGGGGGACTCCTCTATGGCTACACCTTC.

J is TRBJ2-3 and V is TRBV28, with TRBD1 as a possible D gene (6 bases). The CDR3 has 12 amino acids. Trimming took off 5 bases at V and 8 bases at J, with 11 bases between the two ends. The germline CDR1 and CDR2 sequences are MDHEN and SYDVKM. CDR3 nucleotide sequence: TGTGCCAGCAGTGGAAGGGGGTTTACGCAGTATTTT. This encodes CASSGRGFTQYF. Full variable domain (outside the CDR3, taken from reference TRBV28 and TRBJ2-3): DVKVTQSSRYLVKRTGEKVFLECVQDMDHENMFWYRQDPGLGLRLIYFSYDVKMKEKGDIPEGYSVSREKKERFSLILESASTNQTSMYLCASSGRGFTQYFGPGTRLTVL.

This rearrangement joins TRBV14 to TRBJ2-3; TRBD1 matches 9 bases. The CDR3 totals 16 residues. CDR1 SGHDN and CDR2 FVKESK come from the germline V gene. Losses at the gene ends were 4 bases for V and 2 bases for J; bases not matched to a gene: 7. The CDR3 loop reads CASSRYRGHFTDTQYF. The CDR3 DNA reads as TGTGCCAGCAGCCGATACAGGGGGCATTTCACAGATACGCAGTATTTT.

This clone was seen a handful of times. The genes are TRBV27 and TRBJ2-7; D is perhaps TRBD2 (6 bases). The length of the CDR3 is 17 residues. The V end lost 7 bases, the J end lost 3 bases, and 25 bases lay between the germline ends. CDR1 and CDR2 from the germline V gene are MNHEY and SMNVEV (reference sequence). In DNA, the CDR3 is TGTGCCAGCAAACCGGCGGGGTCTAGCGCCAGGTACTACGAGCAGTACTTC. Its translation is CASKPAGSSARYYEQYF.

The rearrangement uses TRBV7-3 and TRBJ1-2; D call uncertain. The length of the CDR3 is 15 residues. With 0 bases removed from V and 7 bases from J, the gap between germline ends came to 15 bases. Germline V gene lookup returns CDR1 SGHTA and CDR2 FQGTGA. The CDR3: CASSLTVGTDFGYTF. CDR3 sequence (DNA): TGTGCCAGCAGCTTAACAGTGGGCACCGATTTTGGCTACACCTTC.

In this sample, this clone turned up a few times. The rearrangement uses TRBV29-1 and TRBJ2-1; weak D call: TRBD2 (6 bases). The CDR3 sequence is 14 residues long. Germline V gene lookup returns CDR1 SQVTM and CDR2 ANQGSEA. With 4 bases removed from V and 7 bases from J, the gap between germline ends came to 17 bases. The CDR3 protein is CSVAIGADYNEQFF. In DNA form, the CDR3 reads TGCAGCGTTGCAATAGGAGCGGACTATAATGAGCAGTTCTTC.

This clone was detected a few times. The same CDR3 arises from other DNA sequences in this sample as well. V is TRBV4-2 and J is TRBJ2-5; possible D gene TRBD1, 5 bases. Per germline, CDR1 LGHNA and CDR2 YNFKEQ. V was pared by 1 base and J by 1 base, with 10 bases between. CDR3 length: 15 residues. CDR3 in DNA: TGTGCCAGCAGCCAAGCCGAAGGGGTCCAAGAGACCCAGTACTTC. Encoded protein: CASSQAEGVQETQYF.

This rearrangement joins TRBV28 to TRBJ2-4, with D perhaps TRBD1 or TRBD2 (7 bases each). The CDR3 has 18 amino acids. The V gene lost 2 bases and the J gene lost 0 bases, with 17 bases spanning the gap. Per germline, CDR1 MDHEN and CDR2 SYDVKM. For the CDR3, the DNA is TGTGCCAGCAGTTTAACCGCCTCAGGGGGGGCAGCCAAAAACATTCAGTACTTC. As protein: CASSLTASGGAAKNIQYF.

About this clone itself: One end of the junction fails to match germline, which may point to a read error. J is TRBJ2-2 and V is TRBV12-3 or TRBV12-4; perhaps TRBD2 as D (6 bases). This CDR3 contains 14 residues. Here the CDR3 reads CASSLASQYGGLFF. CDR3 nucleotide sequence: TGTGCCAGCAGTTTAGCGAGTCAGTACGGGGGGCTGTTTTTT.

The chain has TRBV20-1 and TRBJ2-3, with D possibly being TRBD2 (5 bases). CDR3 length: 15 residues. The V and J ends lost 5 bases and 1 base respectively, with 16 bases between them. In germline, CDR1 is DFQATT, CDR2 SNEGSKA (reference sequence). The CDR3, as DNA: TGCAGTGCTCCGAGTTGGGCGGAGGGCACAGATACGCAGTATTTT. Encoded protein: CSAPSWAEGTDTQYF.

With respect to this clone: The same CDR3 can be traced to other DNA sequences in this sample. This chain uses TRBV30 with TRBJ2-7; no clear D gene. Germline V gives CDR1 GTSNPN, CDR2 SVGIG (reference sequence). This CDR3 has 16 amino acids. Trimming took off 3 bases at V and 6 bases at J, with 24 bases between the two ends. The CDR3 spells CAWSLGHGWAASEQYF. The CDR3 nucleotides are TGTGCCTGGAGCCTAGGCCATGGGTGGGCGGCGAGCGAGCAGTACTTC.

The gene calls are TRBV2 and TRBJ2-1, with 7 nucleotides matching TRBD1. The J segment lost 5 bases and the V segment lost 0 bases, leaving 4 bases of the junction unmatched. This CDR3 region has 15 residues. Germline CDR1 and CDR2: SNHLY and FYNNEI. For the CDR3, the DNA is TGTGCCAGCAGTGAAGCCTCGACAGGGAACAATGAGCAGTTCTTC. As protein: CASSEASTGNNEQFF.

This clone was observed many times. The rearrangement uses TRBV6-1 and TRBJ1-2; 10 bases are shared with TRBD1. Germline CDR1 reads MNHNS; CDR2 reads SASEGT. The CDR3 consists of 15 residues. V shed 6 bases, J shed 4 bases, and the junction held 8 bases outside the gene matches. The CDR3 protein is CASRVQGQGTYGYTF. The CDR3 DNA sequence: TGTGCCAGCAGGGTACAGGGACAGGGGACCTATGGCTACACCTTC.

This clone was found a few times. For the CDR3, the DNA is TGTGCCAGCGGGGGGGGCAGCTCCTACGAGCAGTACTTC. Its protein product is CASGGGSSYEQYF. This chain uses TRBV2 with TRBJ2-7; D is perhaps TRBD2 (7 bases). The CDR3 length is 13 residues. V lost 8 bases and J 0 bases, leaving 11 bases between the germline ends. Germline V gene sequence: CDR1 SNHLY, CDR2 FYNNEI. The full variable domain, with the rest looked up from reference TRBV2 and TRBJ2-7, is EPEVTQTPSHQVTQMGQEVILRCVPISNHLYFYWYRQILGQKVEFLVSFYNNEISEKSEIFDDQFSVERPDGSNFTLKIRSTKLEDSAMYFCASGGGSSYEQYFGPGTRLTVT.

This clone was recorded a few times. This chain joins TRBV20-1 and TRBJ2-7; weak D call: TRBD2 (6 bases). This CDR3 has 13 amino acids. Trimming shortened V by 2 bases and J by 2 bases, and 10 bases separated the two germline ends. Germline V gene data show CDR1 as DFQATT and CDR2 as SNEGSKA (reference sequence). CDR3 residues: CSARLGGTYEQYF. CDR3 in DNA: TGCAGTGCTAGATTAGGCGGGACCTACGAGCAGTACTTC.